A selection of T cell receptor beta chains follows, all from one sample in a study of cytomegalovirus exposure and HLA in healthy donors. Sequenced by immunoSEQ multiplex PCR; TCRdb stores in-frame clones only, minus some. The table lists around 110,000 clones, about 69% of them singletons. The sequenced sample was PBMCs. These receptors originate from a young woman in good health and CMV-seronegative. The CDR3 runs from the conserved cysteine through the conserved F or W.

v_gene	CDR3aa
TRBV5-4	CASSLNQLIGGTGVDNEQFF
TRBV11-2	CASSGSTRVPEAFF
TRBV5-1	CASSRDSLEQYF
TRBV7-9	CASSLTASTYTDTQYF
TRBV2	CASSVPTPDRGSEKLFF
TRBV30	CAWGGLLSGNTIYF
TRBV30	CAWSSGSTNEQYF
TRBV30	CAWSVAGGTDTQYF
TRBV7-6	CASSTGSYEQYF
TRBV5-8	CASSPTTGIEGQPQHF
TRBV5-1	CASSTRQGGTYNEQFF
TRBV7-9	CASSSTRGEAFF
TRBV5-1	CASSAEASSYNEQFF
TRBV6-4	CASSDPGLPIGEQYF
TRBV7-9	CASSQNSGVRGQPQHF
TRBV2	CASRYRDRAGETQYF
TRBV28	CASRRQGWSPLHF
TRBV2	CASSLLASGLTDTQYF
TRBV4-1	CASSQDWTGFFGYTF
TRBV5-6	CASSLGVTEAFF
TRBV29-1	CSVEFQGNYGYTF
TRBV7-8	CASSRGPGTGNQPQHF
TRBV29-1	CSAGTGIVNGYTF
TRBV4-1	CASSPPGLAGNEQFF
TRBV19	CASSMQNEKLFF
TRBV30	CAWSLPGNFLQPQHF
TRBV5-6	CASSPRGGPNTEAFF
TRBV4-1	CASSQTLAGGGNEQFF
TRBV7-3	CASSPSTGNTGELFF
TRBV27	CASRKARDLSWEYF
TRBV30	CAWSVVAGPGETQYF
TRBV4-1	CASSPTGASGYTF
TRBV4-1	CASSQVSGTLWYGYTF
TRBV19	CASMAGGVGQPQHF
TRBV27	CASSPEQVPLNYGYTF
TRBV7-9	CASSSGLAGIYNEQFF
TRBV6-6	CASSYMAGQETQYF
TRBV5-1	CASSWGQDWTTEAFF
TRBV6-4	CASSEGANTEAFF
TRBV10-3	CAIRVAGENTEAFF
TRBV5-1	CASSLLGRVIDEQYF
TRBV30	CAWKQGTWEAFF
TRBV5-1	CASSLDTGETQYF
TRBV28	CASKGQTNQPQHF
TRBV28	CASTKLDRFYGYTF